Listed here are 15 T cell receptor beta chains from one sample, sequenced in a study of T cell responses to AZD1222 COVID-19 vaccine. TCRdb's copy holds only in-frame clones and misses some; the assay was immunoSEQ multiplex PCR. The profile shows 130,000 or so clones, around nine tenths of them singletons. Source: peripheral blood, taken 28 days after the second AZD1222 dose. These receptors all come from an adult who received the AZD1222 COVID-19 vaccine.

This clone was found many times. V is TRBV6-6 and J is TRBJ2-1; D is unclear. The V end lost 8 bases, the J end lost 3 bases, and 8 bases lay between the germline ends. The CDR3 extends over 12 amino acids. Germline-derived CDR1 and CDR2 are MNHNY and SVGAGI (reference sequence). Here the CDR3 DNA reads TGTGCCAGCGGCAGGTTCTACAATGAGCAGTTCTTC. Protein: CASGRFYNEQFF.

The gene calls are TRBV18 and TRBJ2-7, with D hard to call. There are 14 residues in the CDR3. Germline V gene data show CDR1 as KGHSH and CDR2 as LQKENI. The V end lost 3 bases, the J end lost 9 bases, and 18 bases lay between the germline ends. The CDR3 loop reads CASSPVGRGPWQYF. As DNA, the CDR3 is TGTGCCAGCTCACCCGTCGGTCGTGGGCCGTGGCAGTACTTC. Based on the CDR3 plus reference TRBV18 and TRBJ2-7, the full variable domain is NAGVMQNPRHLVRRRGQEARLRCSPMKGHSHVYWYRQLPEEGLKFMVYLQKENIIDESGMPKERFSAEFPKEGPSILRIQQVVRGDSAAYFCASSPVGRGPWQYFGPGTRLTVT.

This clone turned up a few times. In DNA, the CDR3 is TGTGCCAGCAGCTTCACCCAGAACACTGAAGCTTTCTTT. It codes for CASSFTQNTEAFF. V and J are TRBV6-5 and TRBJ1-1; D remains ambiguous. Trimming shortened V by 6 bases and J by 1 base, and 9 bases separated the two germline ends. The CDR3 spans 13 residues. CDR1 is MNHEY, CDR2 SVGAGI, per germline.

The chain recombines TRBV7-9 with TRBJ1-1, with D possibly TRBD1 on 6 matching bases. V shed 0 bases and J shed 3 bases, with 8 bases lying between them. CDR1 is SEHNR, CDR2 FQNEAQ, per germline (reference sequence). There are 14 residues in the CDR3. The CDR3 bases are TGTGCCAGCAGCTTAGCGGAGGGGGACACTGAAGCTTTCTTT. This gives the protein CASSLAEGDTEAFF.

The chain recombines TRBV7-2 with TRBJ2-1; D unclear. The V end lost 5 bases, the J end lost 1 base, and 12 bases lay between the germline ends. The CDR3 runs 15 residues. Germline assignment: CDR1 SGHTA and CDR2 FQGNSA. CDR3 nucleotide sequence: TGTGCCAGCAGCCCCGACGAGATGTCCTACAATGAGCAGTTCTTC. Residues: CASSPDEMSYNEQFF. Looking up the rest from reference TRBV7-2 and TRBJ2-1 gives the full variable domain: GAGVSQSPSNKVTEKGKDVELRCDPISGHTALYWYRQSLGQGLEFLIYFQGNSAPDKSGLPSDRFSAERTGGSVSTLTIQRTQQEDSAVYLCASSPDEMSYNEQFFGPGTRLTVL.

There are a few counts of this clone. CDR3 sequence reads: CASSLGFTGNTIYF. CDR3 DNA sequence: TGCGCCAGCAGCTTGGGCTTTACTGGAAACACCATATATTTT. The rearrangement uses TRBV5-1 and TRBJ1-3; no clear D gene. The germline V gene encodes CDR1 SGHRS and CDR2 YFSETQ. The CDR3 sequence is 14 residues long. Trimming removed 0 bases from V and 2 bases from J, with 6 bases in between.

The chain employs TRBV9 and TRBJ1-2, with D uncertain. V shed 4 bases and J shed 0 bases, with 7 bases lying between them. This CDR3 spans 13 amino acids. CDR1 is SGDLS, CDR2 YYNGEE, per germline. CDR3 amino acids: CASSPGTNYGYTF. The DNA for the CDR3 is TGTGCCAGCAGCCCCGGAACTAACTATGGCTACACCTTC.

This chain uses TRBV5-1 with TRBJ1-6; D is undetermined. This CDR3 is 14 amino acids long. Germline V gene sequence: CDR1 SGHRS, CDR2 YFSETQ. Trimming left V 2 bases short and J 7 bases short, with 10 bases between. The CDR3 DNA reads as TGCGCCAGCAGCTTTCGTCAGCCAAATTCACCCCTCCACTTT. It is translated as CASSFRQPNSPLHF.

The chain carries TRBV18 and TRBJ1-6, with D unclear. CDR3 length: 13 amino acids. V lost 4 bases to trimming and J lost 7 bases, with 8 bases between them. Germline CDR1 KGHSH, CDR2 LQKENI. CDR3 protein: CASSLLQNSPLHF. Here the CDR3 DNA reads TGTGCCAGCTCACTCCTACAGAATTCACCCCTCCACTTT.

The chain joins TRBV11-2 to TRBJ1-1; D gene unclear. The CDR3 is 11 amino acids. Trimming left V 1 base short and J 11 bases short, with 8 bases between. CDR1 SGHAT and CDR2 FQNNGV come from the germline V gene. The CDR3 region is CASSLGFLAFF. The CDR3 DNA is TGTGCCAGCAGCTTAGGTTTTTTGGCTTTCTTT.

The chain employs TRBV6-5 and TRBJ2-1; D remains unclear. V lost 5 bases to trimming and J lost 10 bases, with 15 bases between them. Germline CDR1 MNHEY, CDR2 SVGAGI. The CDR3 covers 13 residues. The CDR3 DNA is TGTGCCAGCAGTATGAAGGTCGGTGGCGAGCAGTTCTTC. This gives the protein CASSMKVGGEQFF.

This sequence joins TRBV19 and TRBJ1-4; D remains unclear. This CDR3 spans 15 amino acids. Germline V lookup: CDR1 LNHDA, CDR2 SQIVND (reference sequence). The ends were cut back, 3 bases at V and 3 bases at J, with 11 bases in the middle. CDR3 in DNA: TGTGCCAGTAGTATGAACTCAGGACCTAATGAAAAACTGTTTTTT. It codes for CASSMNSGPNEKLFF.

V gene TRBV27 combines with J gene TRBJ1-1; tentatively, D is TRBD1 (5 bases). This CDR3 contains 12 residues. Germline V lookup: CDR1 MNHEY, CDR2 SMNVEV (reference sequence). V gave up 5 bases and J gave up 7 bases, with 11 bases separating them. The CDR3 DNA follows: TGTGCCAGCAGTGACAGTTCCCGTGAAGCTTTCTTT. Encoded protein: CASSDSSREAFF.

Comments on this clone: A read error may explain this, as a much larger clone is one base away. The chain is built from TRBV7-7 and TRBJ2-1; 14 bases map to TRBD2. With 5 bases clipped from V and 8 bases from J, the junction kept 5 bases outside the gene matches. The germline gives CDR1 SSHAT, CDR2 FNYEAQ (reference sequence). The CDR3 is made up of 15 amino acids. CDR3 coding DNA: TGTGCCAGCAGCCAGGGACTAGCGGGAGCCCATGAGCAGTTCTTC. Its translation is CASSQGLAGAHEQFF.

This chain uses TRBV6-1 with TRBJ1-2, with a weak D call TRBD1 (6 bases). V was shortened by 0 bases and J by 3 bases, with 8 bases between the two germline ends. Germline values: CDR1 MNHNS, CDR2 SASEGT. There are 14 residues in the CDR3. CDR3 in DNA: TGTGCCAGCAGTGAAGCACCAGGGGACTATGGCTACACCTTC. It specifies CASSEAPGDYGYTF.